The following is a TCR beta chain sequence with its context. The antigen remains undetermined. These data come from a study of CD8 T cells in Susac syndrome. The study's findings and limits: The CD4+ T cell repertoires that were profiled in Susac syndrome showed no clonal expansion.

The CDR3 runs to 13 residues. The V gene's germline CDR1 is MNHEY and CDR2 SVGEGT. Trimming removed 10 bases from V and 3 bases from J; junction bases left unmatched: 8. Random hexamers were used to reverse transcribe the RNA input (about 0.5 to 1 ug). TCRdb passed the immunoSEQ multiplex PCR reads through MiXCR, listing each CDR3 protein once. Among approximately 210,000 distinct CDR3 sequences listed, about 94% were seen once. The chain combines TRBV6-2 or TRBV6-3 with TRBJ1-1, with 7 bases lining up with TRBD1. The receptor was isolated from a human donor with Susac syndrome. Sequences were obtained from CD4+ T cells from PBMCs. CDR3: CATRDRDDTEAFF. The CDR3 nucleotides read TGTGCCACCCGTGACAGGGATGACACTGAAGCTTTCTTT.